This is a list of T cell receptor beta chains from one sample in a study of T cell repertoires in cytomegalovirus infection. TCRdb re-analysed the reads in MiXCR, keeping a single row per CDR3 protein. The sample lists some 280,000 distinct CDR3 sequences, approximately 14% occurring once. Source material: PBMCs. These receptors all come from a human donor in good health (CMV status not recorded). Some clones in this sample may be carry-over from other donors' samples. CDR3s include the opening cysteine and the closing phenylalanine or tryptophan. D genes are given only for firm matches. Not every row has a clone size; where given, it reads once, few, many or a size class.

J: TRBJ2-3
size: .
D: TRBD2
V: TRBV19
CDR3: CASSIVSGGGTDTQYF
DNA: TGTGCCAGTAGTATTGTCAGCGGGGGGGGCACAGATACGCAGTATTTT

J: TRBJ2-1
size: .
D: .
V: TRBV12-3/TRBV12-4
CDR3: CASSPARDQGGHNEQFF
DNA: TGTGCCAGCAGTCCTGCGAGGGACCAGGGGGGCCACAATGAGCAGTTCTTC

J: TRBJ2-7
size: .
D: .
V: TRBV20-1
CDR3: CSAATPSGVPHEQYF
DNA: TGCAGTGCCGCGACACCCTCCGGGGTCCCCCACGAGCAGTACTTC

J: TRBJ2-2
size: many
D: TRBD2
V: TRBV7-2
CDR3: CASSLAGYTGELFF
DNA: TGTGCCAGCAGCCTAGCGGGGTACACCGGGGAGCTGTTTTTT

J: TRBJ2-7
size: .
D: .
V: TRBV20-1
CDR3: CSALPGWPLRAYEQYF
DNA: TGCAGTGCCTTACCCGGGTGGCCCTTACGGGCCTACGAGCAGTACTTC

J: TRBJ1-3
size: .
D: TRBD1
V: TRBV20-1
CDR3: CSAIDLGQGDGNTIYF
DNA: TGCAGTGCTATTGACCTCGGACAGGGGGACGGAAACACCATATATTTT

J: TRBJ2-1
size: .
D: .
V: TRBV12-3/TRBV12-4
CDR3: CASTTSWENEQFF
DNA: TGTGCCAGCACCACAAGCTGGGAGAATGAGCAGTTCTTC

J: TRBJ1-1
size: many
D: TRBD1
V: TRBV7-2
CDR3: CASSFDRGRSEAFF
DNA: TGTGCCAGCAGCTTCGACAGGGGGAGAAGTGAAGCTTTCTTT

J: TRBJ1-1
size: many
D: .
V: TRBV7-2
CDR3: CASSLDPAKGGAFF
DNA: TGTGCCAGCAGCTTAGACCCAGCCAAGGGGGGGGCTTTCTTT

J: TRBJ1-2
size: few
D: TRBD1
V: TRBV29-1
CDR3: CSVEERDRIYGYTF
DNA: TGCAGCGTTGAAGAGAGGGACAGGATCTATGGCTACACCTTC

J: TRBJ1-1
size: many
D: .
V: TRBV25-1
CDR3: CASSESGLNTEAFF
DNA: TGTGCCAGCAGTGAATCGGGTCTGAACACTGAAGCTTTCTTT

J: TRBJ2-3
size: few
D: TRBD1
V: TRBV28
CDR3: CASSRTGALVRAQYF
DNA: TGTGCCAGCAGCCGGACAGGGGCCCTCGTAAGGGCGCAGTATTTT

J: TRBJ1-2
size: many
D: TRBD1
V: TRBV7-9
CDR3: CASSRRQGASDYGYTF
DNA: TGTGCCAGCAGCCGACGACAGGGCGCATCCGACTATGGCTACACCTTC

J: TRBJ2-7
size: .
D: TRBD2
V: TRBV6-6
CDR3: CASSHLPGLSEQYF
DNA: TGTGCCAGCAGCCACCTGCCGGGACTATCCGAGCAGTACTTC